This TCR beta chain originates from a study of blood T cell repertoires in COVID-19 (dated by TCRdb to 2020 to 2022). In the study overall: Collaborator samples came from the United States, Italy and Spain and covered acute and convalescent phases of COVID-19. Where available, HLA class I and class II types were obtained from metadata supplied by the sample provider rather than from assay-based typing. Nearly every sample came with metadata listing a de-identified subject ID, COVID-19 status, age in years and sex. The dataset comprised deeply sampled blood TCRbeta repertoires from subjects exposed to, actively infected with, or recovered from COVID-19. Samples were obtained from the ongoing ImmuneRACE study (first 160 participants) and from 1,254 subjects provided by 6 global collaborators. The repertoires were made available in a free public database intended to serve as a resource for research on the immune response to SARS-CoV-2. The material from the prospective study consisted of cDNA or gDNA derived from T cells, B-cell-depleted T cells, or PBMCs.

Note on this clone: There is no known antigen for this receptor. No qualities accompany the bases; no much larger clone lies one base away.

Overall study outcomes, separate from this receptor: How much clinical and demographic metadata was included differed by source and by participant, and the metadata was provided uncurated.

Deletion took 4 bases off V and 1 base off J, with a span of 8 bases between the germline ends. The CDR3 contains 14 residues, cysteine and phenylalanine counted. Only the CDR3 part of the read is kept: 42 bases, read in frame from the first base. CDR1 and CDR2, per the germline V gene (reference sequence), are SEHNR and FQNEAQ. Another Seattle source contributed samples from volunteer blood donors who had recovered from COVID-19. Each collaborating institution followed its own protocols to collect whole blood in K2EDTA tubes. For TCRbeta analysis, collaborators shipped samples as frozen whole blood, isolated PBMCs, or DNA extracted from either of those sample types. TCRbeta CDR3 regions were amplified from genomic DNA by means of the immunoSEQ Assay, a bias-controlled multiplex PCR. As for the authors' bioinformatics: Within the assay, amplification of reference gene primers was used to estimate how many nucleated cells each sample contained. To quantify the absolute abundance of each unique TCRbeta CDR3 rearrangement, sequence reads were collapsed and filtered. For each sample, productive Simpson clonality was calculated as the square root of Simpson's diversity index over productive rearrangements. TCRdb holds this immuneACCESS table with in-frame rearrangements only. Some clones are missing; in checked studies, unresolved V genes explain under half, and the rest has no known cause. D and trimming were read from the DNA, whereas the V and J calls and clone size are those reported in that table. Recorded for this sample are under 350,000 clones; about four fifths of them occurred a single time. The ten largest clones add up to more than 8% of the sample.

The TCR comes from a woman between 50 and 59 years old who had recovered from COVID-19. Sequenced material: peripheral blood. Rearrangement joined TRBV7-9 to TRBJ1-5; TRBD1 is a possible D gene, resting on 6 matching bases. The bases are TGTGCCAGCAGCTCAGGGGCGAGCAATCAGCCCCAGCATTTT. This yields the protein CASSSGASNQPQHF.